These 4 T cell receptor beta chains originate from one sample sequenced in a study of graft-versus-host responses after intestinal transplantation. Sequencing used immunoSEQ multiplex PCR; TCRdb keeps in-frame clones, though not all of them. The profile shows about 64,000 clones, 85% to 95% of them singletons. These TCRs' antigens remain unknown. The sequences come from unstimulated CD8+ T cells sorted from spleen or lymph node cells, collected before transplant. The receptor set was obtained from a human donor who was the organ donor for an intestinal transplant.

The chain recombines TRBV30 with TRBJ2-1; D possibly corresponds to TRBD1 (6 bases). The CDR3 is 11 amino acids. Per germline, CDR1 GTSNPN and CDR2 SVGIG (reference sequence). Trimming took 4 bases from V and 14 from J, leaving 15 bases between them. CDR3 DNA sequence: TGTGCCTGGACCTACCAGGGGCTGGAGTTCTTC. Protein: CAWTYQGLEFF.

The chain is built from TRBV5-1 and TRBJ2-7; 12 bases map to TRBD2. Germline V gives CDR1 SGHRS, CDR2 YFSETQ. The CDR3 is 15 amino acids. J gave up 7 bases and V 2 bases, and 7 bases lay outside the gene matches. This CDR3 reads CASSFTASGRGEQYF. CDR3 sequence (DNA): TGCGCCAGCAGCTTTACGGCTAGCGGGAGGGGGGAGCAGTACTTC. The full variable domain, its missing parts supplied by reference TRBV5-1 and TRBJ2-7, is KAGVTQTPRYLIKTRGQQVTLSCSPISGHRSVSWYQQTPGQGLQFLFEYFSETQRNKGNFPGRFSGRQFSNSRSEMNVSTLELGDSALYLCASSFTASGRGEQYFGPGTRLTVT.

This chain connects TRBV19 to TRBJ2-7; no firm D call. Germline lookup yields CDR1 LNHDA and CDR2 SQIVND (reference sequence). The V gene lost 0 bases and the J gene lost 6 bases, with 6 bases spanning the gap. The CDR3 is 12 amino acids. CDR3 sequence (DNA): TGTGCCAGTAGTATAGATAGCCGCGAGCAGTACTTC. It codes for CASSIDSREQYF.

This clone appeared once. This chain links TRBV19 with TRBJ2-1; 12 bases map to TRBD2. The CDR3 runs to 16 residues. J lost 3 bases, V lost 7 bases, and 7 bases had no gene match. Germline V gene lookup returns CDR1 LNHDA and CDR2 SQIVND (reference sequence). CDR3 in DNA: TGTGCCAGTACCCGAAGACTAGCGGGAGACTACAATGAGCAGTTCTTC. Its translation is CASTRRLAGDYNEQFF.